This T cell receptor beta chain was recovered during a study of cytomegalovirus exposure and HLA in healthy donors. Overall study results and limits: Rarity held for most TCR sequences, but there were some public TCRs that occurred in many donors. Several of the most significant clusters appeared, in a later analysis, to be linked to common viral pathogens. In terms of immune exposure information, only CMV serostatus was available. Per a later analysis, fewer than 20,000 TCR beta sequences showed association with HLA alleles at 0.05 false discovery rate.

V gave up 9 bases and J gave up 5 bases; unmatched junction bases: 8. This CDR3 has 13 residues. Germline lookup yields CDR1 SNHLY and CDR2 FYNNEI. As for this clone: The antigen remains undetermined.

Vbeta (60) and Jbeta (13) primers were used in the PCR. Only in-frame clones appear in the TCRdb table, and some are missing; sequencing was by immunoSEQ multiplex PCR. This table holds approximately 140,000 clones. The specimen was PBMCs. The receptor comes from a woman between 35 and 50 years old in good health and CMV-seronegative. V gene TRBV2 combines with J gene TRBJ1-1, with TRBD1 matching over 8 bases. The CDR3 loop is CASGQGVRTEAFF. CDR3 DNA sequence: TGTGCCAGTGGACAGGGAGTAAGGACTGAAGCTTTCTTT.